The 5 T cell receptor beta chains below all came from one sample that was sequenced in a study of Ad26.COV2.S vaccination and SARS-CoV-2 variants. The treatment here: roughly 20 received Ad26.COV2.S at low or high dose, single or two shots; 5 received placebo; per-sample allocation not given. Sampling was performed 63 days after the first vaccine or placebo injection. Sequenced by immunoSEQ multiplex PCR; TCRdb stores in-frame clones only, minus some. The sample includes about 480,000 clones, around nine tenths seen only once; the top ten take around 13%. The sequencing here drew on peripheral blood, taken in a trial of Ad26.COV2.S vaccine versus placebo. These receptors originate from a person aged 18-60 years who received the Ad26.COV2.S COVID-19 vaccine or a placebo.

A remark on this clone: The sample contains more than one DNA sequence encoding this CDR3. V gene TRBV6-2 or TRBV6-3 combines with J gene TRBJ2-2; unclear D gene. CDR1 and CDR2 (germline): MNHEY, SVGEGT. V was cut by 6 bases and J by 4 bases, with 9 bases left in between. The CDR3 totals 13 residues. The DNA for the CDR3 is TGTGCCAGCAGCAGATTATCCACCGGGGAGCTGTTTTTT. It translates to CASSRLSTGELFF.

V usage is TRBV9 and J usage is TRBJ2-6; D is unresolved. Trimming removed 0 bases from V and 0 bases from J, with 7 bases in between. CDR1 SGDLS and CDR2 YYNGEE come from the germline V gene. The CDR3 spans 16 residues. The CDR3 sequence: CASSVAPRSGANVLTF. In DNA form, the CDR3 reads TGTGCCAGCAGCGTAGCCCCCCGCTCTGGGGCCAACGTCCTGACTTTC.

This clone showed up just a few times. The V gene is TRBV7-9, the J gene TRBJ1-1; 7 bases fit TRBD1. This CDR3 comprises 13 residues. After removal of 5 bases from V and 5 bases from J, the junction contained 5 bases not matched to a gene. Germline CDR1 and CDR2: SEHNR and FQNEAQ (reference sequence). CDR3: CASSPDRATEAFF. CDR3 DNA sequence: TGTGCCAGCAGCCCCGACAGGGCGACTGAAGCTTTCTTT.

The CDR3 region is CASSRSRRTSGSNEQFF. The CDR3 DNA reads TGCGCCAGCAGCCGTTCTCGGCGGACTAGCGGGAGTAATGAGCAGTTCTTC. The chain recombines TRBV5-1 with TRBJ2-1, with TRBD2 matching 13 bases. Germline-derived CDR1 and CDR2 are SGHRS and YFSETQ. With 4 bases clipped from V and 7 bases from J, the junction kept 11 bases outside the gene matches. This CDR3 has 17 residues.

Here the CDR3 DNA reads TGTGCCAGTAAGGATAACAGGGGGAACGCCCTCGGAAACACCATATATTTT. Amino acids: CASKDNRGNALGNTIYF. This rearrangement joins TRBV19 to TRBJ1-3; 8 positions agree with TRBD1. There are 17 residues in the CDR3. Germline trimming cut 7 bases from V and 4 bases from J; bases unmatched to any gene: 15. Germline CDR1 LNHDA, CDR2 SQIVND (reference sequence).